Listed below are T cell receptor beta chains from one sample, sequenced in a study of T cells after yellow fever vaccination. TCRdb re-analysed the 5' RACE reads in MiXCR, keeping a single row per CDR3 protein. The table lists more than 300,000 distinct CDR3 sequences, 6.8% of them singletons. This specimen consisted of PBMCs, obtained about 41 days after the first yellow fever vaccination. The receptor set was obtained from a man in his late teens or twenties who received the YFV17D yellow fever vaccine. Each CDR3 is given with its conserved first and last residue. A row's size may be missing; if present it is once, few, many or a size class.

>few|TRBV5-5|TRBJ1-1
CASSPGQGARNTEAFF
>-|TRBV5-8|TRBJ1-1
CASRYDQGAGEAFF
>few|TRBV12-3/TRBV12-4|TRBJ2-1
CASSLVGGNNEQFF
>-|TRBV5-1|TRBJ2-7
CASSWGVGVEQYF
>many|TRBV27|TRBJ2-1
CASSLIAGVYNEQFF
>many|TRBV6-1|TRBJ2-1
CASKIRPVAGSYNEQFF
>many|TRBV24-1|TRBJ2-5
CATSDSRTGQETQYF
>-|TRBV12-3/TRBV12-4|TRBJ1-4
CASSTGGFRSNEKLFF
>few|TRBV12-5|TRBJ2-2
CASGRTVDTGELFF
>many|TRBV5-1|TRBJ2-1
CASSLWGAGNEQFF
>-|TRBV10-3|TRBJ2-2
CAISERGNTGELFF
>-|TRBV7-3|TRBJ2-6
CASSLLGAGANVLTF
>few|TRBV5-1|TRBJ2-1
CASSSQGGSNEQFF
>-|TRBV9|TRBJ2-1
CASSPYGTSYDEQFF
>-|TRBV19|TRBJ1-5
CASGRVDQPQHF
>many|TRBV15|TRBJ2-1
CATSRGGTLNEQFF
>many|TRBV7-9|TRBJ2-5
CASSPGLEETQYF
>-|TRBV11-2|TRBJ2-1
CASRFRPRQGVGSYNEQFF
>few|TRBV7-2|TRBJ1-4
CASSVYRGLGEKLFF
>many|TRBV18|TRBJ2-3
CASSTGAGVRNTQYF
>few|TRBV4-1|TRBJ1-3
CASSQLYSGNTIYF
>many|TRBV6-1|TRBJ2-5
CASSTVETQYF
>few|TRBV6-1|TRBJ1-1
CASSEQQGYTEAFF
>-|TRBV16|TRBJ1-4
CASSQSELDRGNEKLFF
>-|TRBV7-9|TRBJ2-3
CACPAGGLTDTQYF
>-|TRBV7-9|TRBJ1-6
CASSLDFGSSYNSPLHF
>-|TRBV3-1|TRBJ2-2
CASTQRGRAGELFF
>few|TRBV7-9|TRBJ1-1
CASSPTPPQTEAFF
>-|TRBV5-1|TRBJ2-6
CASSPRAPNSGANVLTF